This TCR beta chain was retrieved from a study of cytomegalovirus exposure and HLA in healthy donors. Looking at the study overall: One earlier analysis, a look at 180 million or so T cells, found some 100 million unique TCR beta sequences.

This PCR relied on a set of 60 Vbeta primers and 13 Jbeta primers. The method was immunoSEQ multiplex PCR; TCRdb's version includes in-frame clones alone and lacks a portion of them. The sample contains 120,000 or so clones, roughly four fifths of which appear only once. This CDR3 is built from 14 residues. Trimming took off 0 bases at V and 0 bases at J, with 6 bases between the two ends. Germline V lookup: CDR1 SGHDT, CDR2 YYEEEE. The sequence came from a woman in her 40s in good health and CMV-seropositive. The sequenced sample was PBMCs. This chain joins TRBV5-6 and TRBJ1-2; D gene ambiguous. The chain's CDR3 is CASSLVGANYGYTF. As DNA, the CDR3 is TGTGCCAGCAGCTTGGTCGGGGCTAACTATGGCTACACCTTC.